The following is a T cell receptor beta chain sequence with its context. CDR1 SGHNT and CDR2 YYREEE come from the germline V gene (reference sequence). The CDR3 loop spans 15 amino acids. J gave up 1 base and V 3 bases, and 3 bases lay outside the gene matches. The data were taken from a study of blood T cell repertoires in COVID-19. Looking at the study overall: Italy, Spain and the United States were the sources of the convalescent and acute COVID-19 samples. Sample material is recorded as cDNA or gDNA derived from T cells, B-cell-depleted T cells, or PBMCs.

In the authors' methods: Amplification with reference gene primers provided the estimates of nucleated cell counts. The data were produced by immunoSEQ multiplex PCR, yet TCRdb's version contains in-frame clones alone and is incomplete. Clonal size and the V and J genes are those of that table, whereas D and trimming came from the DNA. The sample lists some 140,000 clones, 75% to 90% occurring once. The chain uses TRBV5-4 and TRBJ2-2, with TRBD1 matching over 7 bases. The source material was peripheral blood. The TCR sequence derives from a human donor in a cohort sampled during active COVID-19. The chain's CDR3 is CASSSRTGNTGELFF. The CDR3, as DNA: TGTGCCAGCAGCTCAAGGACAGGGAACACCGGGGAGCTGTTTTTT.